The sequence of this TCR beta chain was determined in a study of cytotoxic CD8 clonotypes in ibrutinib-treated CLL. Study findings and constraints: In sustained-remission versus progressing patients, sampling times differed.

The table came from immunoSEQ multiplex PCR; TCRdb's copy has only in-frame clones and leaves some out. The profile shows approximately 84,000 clones, about 85% of them singletons. CDR3 length equals 13 residues. V gave up 4 bases and J gave up 0 bases, with 5 bases separating them. Germline V gives CDR1 SGDLS, CDR2 YYNGEE. Of note for this clone: Antigen unknown.

The rearrangement joins TRBV9 to TRBJ1-3; D remains unclear. The sequences come from PBMCs, collected after 12 months of ibrutinib treatment. This receptor was taken from a human donor with chronic lymphocytic leukemia. CDR3: CASSPHSGNTIYF. The CDR3 DNA sequence: TGTGCCAGCAGCCCCCACTCTGGAAACACCATATATTTT.